Below are 10 T cell receptor beta chains sequenced from a single sample in a study of blood T cells in healthy people across ages. A J-beta primer mix and a sample-barcoded 5' primer were used in a second PCR of roughly 6 to 11 cycles. TCRdb used MiXCR to reprocess the 5' RACE reads, holding one entry per CDR3 protein. The repertoire holds 600,000 to 800,000 distinct CDR3 sequences, with more than 20% as singletons. Sequenced input: blood. These receptors all come from a man between 65 and 85 years old in good health.

The chain recombines TRBV6-2 or TRBV6-3 with TRBJ2-3, with 7 bases identical to TRBD2. J gave up 3 bases and V 6 bases, and 9 bases lay outside the gene matches. Germline V lookup: CDR1 MNHEY, CDR2 SVGEGT. CDR3 length: 15 residues. CDR3 in DNA: TGTGCCAGCAGAACCGGGACTATGGAAACAGATACGCAGTATTTT. Encoded protein: CASRTGTMETDTQYF.

The chain recombines TRBV7-2 with TRBJ1-2; tentative D call: TRBD1 (5 bases). The ends were cut back, 2 bases at V and 1 base at J, with 17 bases in the middle. CDR1 and CDR2 (germline): SGHTA, FQGNSA. This CDR3 is 17 amino acids long. The CDR3 DNA reads as TGTGCCAGCAGCTTAAGGCGGCCCAAGCAGGGTAACTATGGCTACACCTTC. Translating gives CASSLRRPKQGNYGYTF.

The gene calls are TRBV6-2 or TRBV6-3 and TRBJ2-1; no definite D call. Judging by the DNA end, TRBJ2-7 fits better; the J call may be wrong. The CDR3 spans 15 residues. The germline gives CDR1 MNHEY, CDR2 SVGEGT. The CDR3 sequence: CASSYSLTADYEQYF. CDR3 nucleotides: TGTGCCAGCAGTTACTCCTTAACCGCGGACTACGAGCAGTACTTC.

This clonotype has ten or more counts. The CDR3 DNA reads as TGCGCCAGCAGCTTGGAATGGCTAGCGGGAGCAGAGACCCAGTACTTC. Translating it yields CASSLEWLAGAETQYF. V is TRBV5-1 and J is TRBJ2-5; 10 bases are shared with TRBD2. The J segment lost 4 bases and the V segment lost 0 bases, leaving 6 bases of the junction unmatched. Germline V lookup: CDR1 SGHRS, CDR2 YFSETQ. The CDR3 runs 16 residues. Together with reference TRBV5-1 and TRBJ2-5, the CDR3 gives the full variable domain: KAGVTQTPRYLIKTRGQQVTLSCSPISGHRSVSWYQQTPGQGLQFLFEYFSETQRNKGNFPGRFSGRQFSNSRSEMNVSTLELGDSALYLCASSLEWLAGAETQYFGPGTRLLVL.

The CDR3 sequence is CASSRNARAPNEQFF. DNA for the CDR3: TGTGCCAGCAGCCGAAATGCCAGGGCCCCCAATGAGCAGTTCTTC. The chain is built from TRBV4-2 and TRBJ2-7, with a weak D call TRBD1 (5 bases). Near its end, the DNA agrees better with TRBJ2-1, so the J call may be wrong. The CDR3 contains 15 residues. Germline loops: CDR1 LGHNA, CDR2 YNFKEQ.

As regards this clonotype: At one of its ends the junction is not consistent with the germline gene, which may arise from a read error. The CDR3 nucleotides are TGTGCAACCAACAGGGGAGAGGAGACCCAGTACTTC. Translating gives CATNRGEETQYF. The chain recombines TRBV15 with TRBJ2-5, with 7 bases fitting TRBD1. The CDR3 loop spans 12 amino acids. CDR1 and CDR2 from the germline V gene are LNHNV and YYDKDF (reference sequence).

V usage is TRBV27 and J usage is TRBJ2-5; 7 bases agree with TRBD1. Germline-derived CDR1 and CDR2 are MNHEY and SMNVEV (reference sequence). Trimming removed 5 bases from V and 2 bases from J; junction bases left unmatched: 11. CDR3 length equals 16 residues. CDR3: CASSPDRVRPQETQYF. In nucleotides, the CDR3 is TGTGCCAGCAGTCCAGACAGGGTTAGGCCTCAAGAGACCCAGTACTTC.

V is TRBV20-1 and J is TRBJ1-1, with 8 bases lining up with TRBD1. CDR3 length: 13 residues. With V trimmed by 5 bases and J by 5 bases, 7 bases remained unmatched. Per germline, CDR1 DFQATT and CDR2 SNEGSKA (reference sequence). The CDR3: CSAGKTGVTEAFF. For the CDR3, the DNA is TGCAGTGCTGGAAAGACAGGGGTTACTGAAGCTTTCTTT.

V and J are TRBV6-2 or TRBV6-3 and TRBJ2-1; the match to TRBD1 covers 9 bases. The ends lost 1 base at V and 4 bases at J; junction bases unmatched: 5. CDR3 size: 16 residues. Germline V CDR1 and CDR2: MNHEY, SVGEGT. The CDR3 coding sequence is TGTGCCAGCAGTTACTTTGGACAGGGGAGGTACAATGAGCAGTTCTTC. Translation: CASSYFGQGRYNEQFF.

The chain is built from TRBV12-3 or TRBV12-4 and TRBJ1-2; D gene uncertain. This CDR3 is 11 amino acids long. Trimming shortened V by 4 bases and J by 4 bases, and 4 bases separated the two germline ends. The CDR3: CASSSFYGYTF. Here the CDR3 DNA reads TGTGCCAGCAGTTCATTCTATGGCTACACCTTC.